The 7 T cell receptor beta chains below all came from one sample that was sequenced in a study of blood T cells in healthy people across ages. A second PCR, run for roughly 6 to 11 cycles, used a sample-barcoded 5' primer plus a J-beta primer mix. TCRdb processed the 5' RACE reads anew with MiXCR; each CDR3 protein has one entry. There are some 900,000 distinct CDR3 sequences in the sample; under 50% occur only once, and 10% to 15% lies in the top ten. Sequenced: blood. The receptors were sampled from a young man in good health.

The sample holds one count of this clonotype. This chain uses TRBV14 with TRBJ2-5; D might be TRBD2 (6 bases). This CDR3 has 13 residues. Germline loops: CDR1 SGHDN, CDR2 FVKESK. Deletions cut 4 bases from V and 11 bases from J, with 17 bases between. CDR3 sequence: CASSPSPIREQYF. The CDR3 DNA follows: TGTGCCAGCAGCCCCTCCCCTATTCGGGAGCAGTACTTC.

This clonotype was counted between two and nine times. This chain joins TRBV3-1 and TRBJ2-1; 7 nucleotides line up with TRBD1. V gave up 4 bases and J gave up 8 bases; unmatched junction bases: 11. CDR1 and CDR2 from the germline V gene are LGHDT and YNNKEL (reference sequence). CDR3 size: 15 residues. The CDR3 DNA is TGTGCCAGCAGCCTACGACAGGGTATGGGCGATGAGCAGTTCTTC. This encodes CASSLRQGMGDEQFF.

The chain is built from TRBV5-1 and TRBJ2-1; the match to TRBD2 covers 9 bases. This CDR3 spans 16 amino acids. Trimming removed 5 bases from V and 7 bases from J; junction bases left unmatched: 13. The germline gives CDR1 SGHRS, CDR2 YFSETQ. CDR3 in amino acids: CASRRDSGGRRNEQFF. The CDR3 DNA sequence: TGCGCCAGCAGGCGTGATAGCGGGGGCCGGAGGAATGAGCAGTTCTTC.

The J gene is TRBJ2-5, the V gene TRBV28; D may be TRBD1 (6 bases). The germline CDR1 and CDR2 sequences are MDHEN and SYDVKM. CDR3 length: 14 amino acids. Trimming left V 6 bases short and J 2 bases short, with 13 bases between. DNA of the CDR3: TGTGCCAGCAGGCCGCAGGGGATTCAAGAGACCCAGTACTTC. Its protein is CASRPQGIQETQYF.

The chain carries TRBV20-1 and TRBJ2-3; tentative D call: TRBD1 (5 bases). The CDR3 is made up of 13 amino acids. CDR1 DFQATT and CDR2 SNEGSKA come from the germline V gene (reference sequence). V was shortened by 0 bases and J by 4 bases, with 8 bases between the two germline ends. DNA for the CDR3: TGCAGTGCTAGAGAGGCAGGGCCAGATACGCAGTATTTT. Amino acid sequence: CSAREAGPDTQYF.

The genes are TRBV7-3 and TRBJ2-7; D uncertain. The DNA end lines up better with TRBJ2-5; the J call may be wrong. The CDR3 contains 13 residues. Germline assignment: CDR1 SGHTA and CDR2 FQGTGA. CDR3 nucleotide sequence: TGTGCCAGCAGCTTACAGTCCGGAGAGACCCAGTACTTC. It codes for CASSLQSGETQYF.

This rearrangement joins TRBV7-2 to TRBJ2-7; D gene ambiguous. The length of the CDR3 is 14 residues. Germline V CDR1 and CDR2: SGHTA, FQGNSA. V was shortened by 1 base and J by 0 bases, with 7 bases between the two germline ends. CDR3 nucleotides: TGTGCCAGCAGCTTAGAGAGCAGCTCCTACGAGCAGTACTTC. Translation: CASSLESSSYEQYF.